This is a list of T cell receptor beta chains from one sample in a study of blood T cell repertoires in COVID-19. Profiled with immunoSEQ multiplex PCR; TCRdb holds only in-frame clones, not every one. This table holds roughly 410,000 clones, around 87% found once. The source material was peripheral blood. The receptors were gathered from a woman aged 55-69 years with COVID-19, enrolled during active disease. Both conserved end residues are part of each CDR3. The D gene is left open where the match is weak. Size values are once, few and many counts, or a class for expanded clones, and some rows have none.

CDR3aa: CASGQSMNTEAFF
CDR3nt: TGTGCCAGTGGACAGTCGATGAACACTGAAGCTTTCTTT
j_gene: TRBJ1-1
abundance: .
v_gene: TRBV19
d_gene: .

CDR3aa: CASSQTSGGADEQFF
CDR3nt: TGTGCCAGTAGCCAGACTAGCGGGGGGGCCGATGAGCAGTTCTTC
j_gene: TRBJ2-1
abundance: .
v_gene: TRBV19
d_gene: TRBD2

CDR3aa: CASSDLATGGGNTIYF
CDR3nt: TGTGCCAGCAGTGATTTGGCGACAGGGGGCGGAAACACCATATATTTT
j_gene: TRBJ1-3
abundance: .
v_gene: TRBV2
d_gene: TRBD1

CDR3aa: CATESTDTQYF
CDR3nt: TGTGCCACCGAGAGCACAGATACGCAGTATTTT
j_gene: TRBJ2-3
abundance: .
v_gene: TRBV6-6
d_gene: .

CDR3aa: CASIHRQSGSNTEAFF
CDR3nt: TGCGCCAGCATCCATCGTCAATCCGGGTCGAACACTGAAGCTTTCTTT
j_gene: TRBJ1-1
abundance: once
v_gene: TRBV4-1
d_gene: .

CDR3aa: CASRQNGQYEQYF
CDR3nt: TGTGCCAGCAGACAGAATGGACAGTACGAGCAGTACTTC
j_gene: TRBJ2-7
abundance: .
v_gene: TRBV12-3/TRBV12-4
d_gene: .

CDR3aa: CASSQTNTGIAFF
CDR3nt: TGTGCCAGCAGCCAAACTAACACGGGAATAGCTTTCTTT
j_gene: TRBJ1-1
abundance: .
v_gene: TRBV11-2
d_gene: .

CDR3aa: CASRAPDRANSPLHF
CDR3nt: TGTGCCAGCAGAGCCCCGGACAGGGCGAATTCACCCCTCCACTTT
j_gene: TRBJ1-6
abundance: once
v_gene: TRBV6-5
d_gene: TRBD1

CDR3aa: CASSPSGQGKFNTEAFF
CDR3nt: TGTGCCAGCAGCCCCTCGGGACAGGGGAAATTCAACACTGAAGCTTTCTTT
j_gene: TRBJ1-1
abundance: .
v_gene: TRBV5-4
d_gene: TRBD1

CDR3aa: CASRATGIGEKLFF
CDR3nt: TGTGCCAGCAGGGCGACAGGGATCGGTGAAAAACTGTTTTTT
j_gene: TRBJ1-4
abundance: .
v_gene: TRBV2
d_gene: TRBD1

CDR3aa: CASSPNRGQAGELFF
CDR3nt: TGTGCCAGCAGCCCAAACAGGGGGCAAGCCGGGGAGCTGTTTTTT
j_gene: TRBJ2-2
abundance: .
v_gene: TRBV2
d_gene: TRBD1

CDR3aa: CASSQSGGGLNQPQHF
CDR3nt: TGTGCCAGCAGCCAATCAGGGGGGGGGTTGAATCAGCCCCAGCATTTT
j_gene: TRBJ1-5
abundance: .
v_gene: TRBV16
d_gene: .

CDR3aa: CASSGTRDGGGSGAFF
CDR3nt: TGTGCCAGCAGCGGAACACGGGATGGGGGCGGGAGCGGAGCTTTCTTT
j_gene: TRBJ1-1
abundance: .
v_gene: TRBV11-1
d_gene: .

CDR3aa: CASSSQGGSEKLFF
CDR3nt: TGTGCCAGCAGCTCACAGGGTGGTAGTGAAAAACTGTTTTTT
j_gene: TRBJ1-4
abundance: once
v_gene: TRBV5-6
d_gene: .

CDR3aa: CASSKGPRFRTYNSPLHF
CDR3nt: TGTGCCAGCAGCAAAGGGCCCAGGTTTCGGACCTATAATTCACCCCTCCACTTT
j_gene: TRBJ1-6
abundance: .
v_gene: TRBV21-1
d_gene: .

CDR3aa: CASSPSNERGDSDTQYF
CDR3nt: TGTGCCAGCTCACCTTCGAACGAGCGGGGGGATTCAGATACGCAGTATTTT
j_gene: TRBJ2-3
abundance: .
v_gene: TRBV18
d_gene: TRBD2

CDR3aa: CSVMGRPAGELFF
CDR3nt: TGCAGCGTTATGGGCAGGCCCGCCGGGGAGCTGTTTTTT
j_gene: TRBJ2-2
abundance: .
v_gene: TRBV29-1
d_gene: .

CDR3aa: CASSEAPNRAGNTIYF
CDR3nt: TGTGCCAGCAGCGAGGCCCCAAACAGGGCTGGAAACACCATATATTTT
j_gene: TRBJ1-3
abundance: few
v_gene: TRBV9
d_gene: .

CDR3aa: CAVGLTGANVLTF
CDR3nt: TGTGCCGTCGGACTTACTGGGGCCAACGTCCTGACTTTC
j_gene: TRBJ2-6
abundance: once
v_gene: TRBV24-1
d_gene: .

CDR3aa: CASREIQGYGYGYTF
CDR3nt: TGTGCCAGCAGGGAGATACAGGGATATGGCTATGGCTACACCTTC
j_gene: TRBJ1-2
abundance: once
v_gene: TRBV27
d_gene: .

CDR3aa: CASSLGWGQGFYEQYF
CDR3nt: TGTGCCAGCAGCTTGGGGTGGGGGCAGGGGTTCTACGAGCAGTACTTC
j_gene: TRBJ2-7
abundance: .
v_gene: TRBV5-6
d_gene: .

CDR3aa: CASSELAGPGGYTF
CDR3nt: TGTGCCAGCAGTGAATTGGCGGGACCGGGTGGCTACACCTTC
j_gene: TRBJ1-2
abundance: .
v_gene: TRBV25-1
d_gene: .

CDR3aa: CASSLSESSYNSPLHF
CDR3nt: TGTGCCAGCAGTTTATCGGAGAGCTCCTATAATTCACCCCTCCACTTT
j_gene: TRBJ1-6
abundance: .
v_gene: TRBV27
d_gene: .

CDR3aa: CASSTGLATYNEQFF
CDR3nt: TGTGCCAGCAGTACGGGACTAGCGACTTACAATGAGCAGTTCTTC
j_gene: TRBJ2-1
abundance: .
v_gene: TRBV27
d_gene: TRBD2

CDR3aa: CASSLQGNTIYF
CDR3nt: TGTGCCAGCAGTCTACAGGGAAACACCATATATTTT
j_gene: TRBJ1-3
abundance: few
v_gene: TRBV2
d_gene: .

CDR3aa: CASTRDRMVTDTQYF
CDR3nt: TGCGCCAGCACGCGGGACCGTATGGTCACAGATACGCAGTATTTT
j_gene: TRBJ2-3
abundance: .
v_gene: TRBV5-1
d_gene: .

CDR3aa: CASRAGLERSYEQYF
CDR3nt: TGTGCCAGCAGGGCCGGACTAGAGCGTTCCTACGAGCAGTACTTC
j_gene: TRBJ2-7
abundance: once
v_gene: TRBV6-6
d_gene: TRBD2

CDR3aa: CASSALKGDRGLQPQHF
CDR3nt: TGTGCCAGTAGCGCCCTCAAAGGGGACAGGGGTCTTCAGCCCCAGCATTTT
j_gene: TRBJ1-5
abundance: .
v_gene: TRBV19
d_gene: TRBD1

CDR3aa: CASMKTSGGSGEQFF
CDR3nt: TGTGCCAGCATGAAGACTAGCGGGGGCTCCGGAGAGCAGTTCTTC
j_gene: TRBJ2-1
abundance: .
v_gene: TRBV2
d_gene: TRBD2

CDR3aa: CASSSRQGDTEAFF
CDR3nt: TGTGCCAGTAGTAGCAGACAGGGTGACACTGAAGCTTTCTTT
j_gene: TRBJ1-1
abundance: .
v_gene: TRBV19
d_gene: TRBD1

CDR3aa: CASYVASQKLFF
CDR3nt: TGTGCCAGCTACGTGGCCAGTCAAAAACTGTTTTTT
j_gene: TRBJ1-4
abundance: .
v_gene: TRBV2
d_gene: .

CDR3aa: CASSLGPGIDEQYF
CDR3nt: TGTGCCAGTAGTCTAGGCCCAGGGATCGACGAGCAGTACTTC
j_gene: TRBJ2-7
abundance: once
v_gene: TRBV19
d_gene: .

CDR3aa: CASTTGGSGNEQFF
CDR3nt: TGTGCCAGCACCACAGGGGGCTCGGGTAATGAGCAGTTCTTC
j_gene: TRBJ2-1
abundance: .
v_gene: TRBV2
d_gene: TRBD1

CDR3aa: CASSRGGLTDTQYF
CDR3nt: TGCGCCAGCTCCCGGGGAGGCCTCACAGATACGCAGTATTTT
j_gene: TRBJ2-3
abundance: .
v_gene: TRBV5-1
d_gene: .

CDR3aa: CASSYTGTGAEQYF
CDR3nt: TGTGCCAGCAGTTACACCGGGACAGGGGCCGAGCAGTACTTC
j_gene: TRBJ2-7
abundance: .
v_gene: TRBV6-6
d_gene: TRBD1

CDR3aa: CASSLGTGGLGTEAFF
CDR3nt: TGTGCCAGCAGCTTAGGGACCGGGGGGCTTGGCACTGAAGCTTTCTTT
j_gene: TRBJ1-1
abundance: .
v_gene: TRBV7-3
d_gene: .

CDR3aa: CASSQTRAANEKLFF
CDR3nt: TGTGCCAGCAGTCAGACGAGGGCGGCTAATGAAAAACTGTTTTTT
j_gene: TRBJ1-4
abundance: .
v_gene: TRBV6-5
d_gene: .

CDR3aa: CASSQIQGIDTEAFF
CDR3nt: TGTGCCAGCAGCCAAATACAGGGAATTGACACTGAAGCTTTCTTT
j_gene: TRBJ1-1
abundance: .
v_gene: TRBV3-1/TRBV3-2
d_gene: .

CDR3aa: CASSRDFRGNYGYTF
CDR3nt: TGTGCCAGCAGCCGTGACTTCAGGGGGAACTATGGCTACACCTTC
j_gene: TRBJ1-2
abundance: .
v_gene: TRBV7-9
d_gene: TRBD1

CDR3aa: CASSRLPVTGGYEQYF
CDR3nt: TGTGCCAGCAGCCGACTCCCAGTGACAGGAGGATACGAGCAGTACTTC
j_gene: TRBJ2-7
abundance: .
v_gene: TRBV7-9
d_gene: .

CDR3aa: CASSYPRDRLYEQYF
CDR3nt: TGTGCCAGCAGTTACCCCCGGGACAGACTCTACGAGCAGTACTTC
j_gene: TRBJ2-7
abundance: .
v_gene: TRBV28
d_gene: TRBD1

CDR3aa: CAISESGTGGQDQPQHF
CDR3nt: TGTGCCATCAGTGAGTCGGGGACAGGGGGTCAGGATCAGCCCCAGCATTTT
j_gene: TRBJ1-5
abundance: .
v_gene: TRBV10-3
d_gene: TRBD1